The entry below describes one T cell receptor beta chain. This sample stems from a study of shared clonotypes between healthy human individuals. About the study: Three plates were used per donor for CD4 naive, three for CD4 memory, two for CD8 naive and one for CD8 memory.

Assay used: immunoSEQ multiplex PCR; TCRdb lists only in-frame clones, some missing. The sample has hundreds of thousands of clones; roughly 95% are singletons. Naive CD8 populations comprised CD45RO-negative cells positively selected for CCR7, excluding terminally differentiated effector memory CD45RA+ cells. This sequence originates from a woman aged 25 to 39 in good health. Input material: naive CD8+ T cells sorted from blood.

The CDR3 DNA follows: TGTGCCAGCAGTTTTACCGAGGGGACCAGCGGAGGGGAGCTGTTTTTT. It specifies CASSFTEGTSGGELFF. This chain joins TRBV28 and TRBJ2-2, with D perhaps being TRBD1 or TRBD2 (5 bases each). This CDR3 is built from 16 residues. Trimming removed 3 bases at V and 8 bases at J, with 19 bases between. Germline V CDR1 and CDR2: MDHEN, SYDVKM.